Following are 16 T cell receptor beta chains from one sample sequenced in a study of shared clonotypes between healthy human individuals. Data came from immunoSEQ multiplex PCR; TCRdb stores just in-frame clones and leaves some out. Here the sample spans about 2.5 million clones, just under 95% being singletons. The specimen sequenced was naive CD4+ T cells from PBMCs. As to subset: CD45RA+ positively selected. These receptors all stem from a young man in good health. Some clones in this sample may be carry-over from other donors' samples.

The chain recombines TRBV5-1 with TRBJ2-1, with D perhaps given as TRBD1 or TRBD2 (5 bases each). V lost 0 bases, J lost 5 bases, and 12 bases lay in between. The CDR3 length is 15 residues. Germline CDR1 is SGHRS and CDR2 is YFSETQ. CDR3 coding DNA: TGCGCCAGCAGCTTGGTTGGGGGAATGGACAATGAGCAGTTCTTC. Its translation: CASSLVGGMDNEQFF.

The chain is built from TRBV27 and TRBJ2-1, with D possibly TRBD1 on 6 matching bases. The CDR3 consists of 17 residues. In germline, CDR1 is MNHEY, CDR2 SMNVEV (reference sequence). Between the trimmed V and J ends, which lost 3 bases and 1 base, there was a span of 16 bases. The CDR3 loop reads CASSLRGQRRSYNEQFF. CDR3 nucleotide sequence: TGTGCCAGCAGTTTGAGGGGACAACGAAGATCCTACAATGAGCAGTTCTTC.

Remarks on this clone: One end of the junction fails to match germline, which may point to a read error. V is TRBV28 and J is TRBJ2-7; D might be TRBD1 or TRBD2, each matching 5 bases. CDR3 length: 12 amino acids. In germline, CDR1 is MDHEN, CDR2 SYDVKM. The CDR3 spells CASSFSGTRAFF. DNA for the CDR3: TGTGCCAGCAGTTTCTCCGGGACCCGGGCCTTCTTC.

This rearrangement joins TRBV7-9 to TRBJ1-1; the D is unclear. There are 15 residues in the CDR3. Trimming stripped 5 bases from V and 1 base from J, with 14 bases between. The germline V gene encodes CDR1 SEHNR and CDR2 FQNEAQ (reference sequence). CDR3 coding DNA: TGTGCCAGCAGCCCCCGGAGTTGGGGGAACACTGAAGCTTTCTTT. Protein: CASSPRSWGNTEAFF.

On this clone: Distinct nucleotide sequences in the sample also encode this CDR3. V is TRBV7-2 and J is TRBJ1-1, with D perhaps matching TRBD1 (5 bases). The V gene lost 1 base and the J gene lost 0 bases, with 9 bases spanning the gap. CDR1 is SGHTA and CDR2 is FQGNSA in the germline V gene. The CDR3 has 15 residues. The CDR3 protein is CASSLVAGLNTEAFF. CDR3 in DNA: TGTGCCAGCAGCTTAGTTGCAGGGTTGAACACTGAAGCTTTCTTT. Full variable domain (outside the CDR3, taken from reference TRBV7-2 and TRBJ1-1): GAGVSQSPSNKVTEKGKDVELRCDPISGHTALYWYRQSLGQGLEFLIYFQGNSAPDKSGLPSDRFSAERTGGSVSTLTIQRTQQEDSAVYLCASSLVAGLNTEAFFGQGTRLTVV.

The chain combines TRBV6-5 with TRBJ1-2; D might be TRBD1 (5 bases). The germline V gene encodes CDR1 MNHEY and CDR2 SVGAGI. With 2 bases removed from V and 8 bases from J, the gap between germline ends came to 12 bases. CDR3 length: 13 residues. The CDR3, as DNA: TGTGCCAGCAGTTACGGGGGGTTTGACGGCTACACCTTC. As protein: CASSYGGFDGYTF.

The rearrangement joins TRBV14 to TRBJ1-2; D is unresolved. The germline gives CDR1 SGHDN, CDR2 FVKESK. The CDR3 has 11 residues. V was trimmed by 2 bases and J by 8 bases, leaving 6 bases between them. The DNA of the CDR3 is TGTGCCAGCAGCCAATTAAGCGGCTACACCTTC. Protein product: CASSQLSGYTF.

This clone turned up a few times. The rearrangement uses TRBV4-2 and TRBJ1-5; no firm D call. Germline lookup yields CDR1 LGHNA and CDR2 YNFKEQ. V lost 0 bases and J 1 base, leaving 7 bases between the germline ends. This CDR3 is built from 15 residues. CDR3 bases: TGTGCCAGCAGCCAAGATCAGGACAGCAATCAGCCCCAGCATTTT. This translates into CASSQDQDSNQPQHF.

J is TRBJ2-7 and V is TRBV28; 11 positions match TRBD2. Losses at the gene ends were 11 bases for V and 3 bases for J; bases not matched to a gene: 12. The germline gives CDR1 MDHEN, CDR2 SYDVKM. The CDR3 contains 15 residues. CDR3 sequence (DNA): TGTGCCTCTACCGACGGGACTAGCGGAGTCTACGAGCAGTACTTC. Translation: CASTDGTSGVYEQYF.

As to this clone: In the same sample, other DNA sequences code for this CDR3. This rearrangement joins TRBV5-1 to TRBJ2-1, with D possibly being TRBD2 (5 bases). V was pared by 0 bases and J by 4 bases, with 8 bases between. Germline lookup yields CDR1 SGHRS and CDR2 YFSETQ. CDR3 length: 14 residues. CDR3 sequence reads: CASSLGTLYNEQFF. The CDR3 DNA follows: TGCGCCAGCAGCTTGGGGACTCTATACAATGAGCAGTTCTTC.

This clone appeared once. The J gene is TRBJ2-5, the V gene TRBV7-2; TRBD2 agrees at 11 bases. Germline V lookup: CDR1 SGHTA, CDR2 FQGNSA. The CDR3 consists of 14 residues. J gave up 5 bases and V 5 bases, and 4 bases lay outside the gene matches. DNA of the CDR3: TGTGCCAGCAGCCCCCGACTAGCGGGGGAGACCCAGTACTTC. Its translation: CASSPRLAGETQYF. Filled out from reference TRBV7-2 and TRBJ2-5, the complete variable domain reads GAGVSQSPSNKVTEKGKDVELRCDPISGHTALYWYRQSLGQGLEFLIYFQGNSAPDKSGLPSDRFSAERTGGSVSTLTIQRTQQEDSAVYLCASSPRLAGETQYFGPGTRLLVL.

This chain joins TRBV4-3 and TRBJ2-4, with a tentative D call TRBD1 (7 bases). V gave up 0 bases and J gave up 3 bases, with 18 bases separating them. From germline, CDR1 is LGHNA and CDR2 YSLEER. The CDR3 is made up of 18 amino acids. In DNA form, the CDR3 reads TGCGCCAGCAGCCAAGAGCCAGGGGGAGGCTTTGACAAAAACATTCAGTACTTC. Its protein is CASSQEPGGGFDKNIQYF.

This chain joins TRBV5-8 and TRBJ1-5, with 8 bases lining up with TRBD1. CDR1 and CDR2 from the germline V gene are SGHTS and YDEGEE. J lost 2 bases, V lost 0 bases, and 4 bases had no gene match. CDR3 length: 16 amino acids. This CDR3 is CASSLGTGSGNQPQHF. CDR3 DNA sequence: TGTGCCAGCAGCTTGGGGACAGGGTCGGGCAATCAGCCCCAGCATTTT.

The rearrangement joins TRBV5-1 to TRBJ2-2; 7 nucleotides agree with TRBD1. The V gene's germline CDR1 is SGHRS and CDR2 YFSETQ. V was pared by 4 bases and J by 2 bases, with 8 bases of the junction left unmatched. This CDR3 spans 16 amino acids. CDR3 residues: CASSHRTGDNTGELFF. CDR3 DNA sequence: TGCGCCAGCAGCCACCGAACAGGGGACAACACCGGGGAGCTGTTTTTT. The complete variable domain, with remaining parts taken from reference TRBV5-1 and TRBJ2-2, reads KAGVTQTPRYLIKTRGQQVTLSCSPISGHRSVSWYQQTPGQGLQFLFEYFSETQRNKGNFPGRFSGRQFSNSRSEMNVSTLELGDSALYLCASSHRTGDNTGELFFGEGSRLTVL.

The chain joins TRBV28 to TRBJ1-3, with 7 bases aligning to TRBD1. J gave up 4 bases and V 6 bases, and 15 bases lay outside the gene matches. This CDR3 is built from 17 residues. Germline lookup yields CDR1 MDHEN and CDR2 SYDVKM. CDR3 protein: CASSTTPQGTSGNTIYF. The CDR3 coding sequence is TGTGCCAGCAGCACTACCCCACAGGGGACATCAGGAAACACCATATATTTT.

The chain carries TRBV5-1 and TRBJ1-2, with no clear D. Trimming removed 1 base at V and 4 bases at J, with 17 bases between. This CDR3 has 16 residues. Germline lookup yields CDR1 SGHRS and CDR2 YFSETQ. The CDR3 DNA reads TGCGCCAGCAGCTTGTTCGGGCAGGCCTCGGCCTATGGCTACACCTTC. This translates into CASSLFGQASAYGYTF.